This T cell receptor beta chain comes out of a study of regulatory T cells in long-lasting Graves disease. Germline values: CDR1 SGHNT, CDR2 YYREEE (reference sequence). This CDR3 contains 16 residues. Trimming pared 0 bases from V and 0 bases from J, leaving 12 bases between. This clonotype turned up a few times. Arm-PCR of CDR3 regions and iRepertoire HTBI primers were used to build TCR beta libraries. TCRdb re-called the multiplex PCR reads with MiXCR, one entry per CDR3 protein. The sample holds fewer than 550,000 distinct CDR3 sequences, about 16% seen once. This sample's time point: newly diagnosed GD, antithyroid drugs for less than 3 months. The TCR library was made from RNA extracted from PBMCs. These data were likewise used in another study, on T cells in Graves' hyperthyroidism and ophthalmopathy.

The genes are TRBV5-4 and TRBJ1-2, with D perhaps TRBD1 (5 bases). The source material was peripheral blood mononuclear cells (PBMCs), sampled at new diagnosis, from a patient treated with antithyroid drugs. The clonotype was recovered from a woman aged 40-60 years with Graves disease. CDR3 sequence (DNA): TGTGCCAGCAGCTTGGATGGGGGAACTGCTAACTATGGCTACACCTTC. Protein: CASSLDGGTANYGYTF. Variable domain in full (rest from reference TRBV5-4 and TRBJ1-2): ETGVTQSPTHLIKTRGQQVTLRCSSQSGHNTVSWYQQALGQGPQFIFQYYREEENGRGNFPPRFSGLQFPNYSSELNVNALELDDSALYLCASSLDGGTANYGYTFGSGTRLTVV.